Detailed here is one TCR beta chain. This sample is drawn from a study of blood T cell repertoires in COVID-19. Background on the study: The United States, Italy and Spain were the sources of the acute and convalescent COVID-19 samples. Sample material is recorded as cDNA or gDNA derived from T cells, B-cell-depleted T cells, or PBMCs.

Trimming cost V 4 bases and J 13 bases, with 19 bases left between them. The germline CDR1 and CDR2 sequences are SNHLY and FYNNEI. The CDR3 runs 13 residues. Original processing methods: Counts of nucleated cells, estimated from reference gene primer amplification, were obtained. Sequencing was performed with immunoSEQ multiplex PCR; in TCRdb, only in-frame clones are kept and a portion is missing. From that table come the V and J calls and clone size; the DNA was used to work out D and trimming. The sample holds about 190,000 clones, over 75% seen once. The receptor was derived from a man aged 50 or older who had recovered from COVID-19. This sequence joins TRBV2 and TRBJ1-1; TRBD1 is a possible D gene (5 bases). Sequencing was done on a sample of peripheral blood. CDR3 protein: CASSGGLPVGVFF. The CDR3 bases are TGTGCCAGCAGTGGGGGACTACCCGTCGGGGTTTTCTTT.